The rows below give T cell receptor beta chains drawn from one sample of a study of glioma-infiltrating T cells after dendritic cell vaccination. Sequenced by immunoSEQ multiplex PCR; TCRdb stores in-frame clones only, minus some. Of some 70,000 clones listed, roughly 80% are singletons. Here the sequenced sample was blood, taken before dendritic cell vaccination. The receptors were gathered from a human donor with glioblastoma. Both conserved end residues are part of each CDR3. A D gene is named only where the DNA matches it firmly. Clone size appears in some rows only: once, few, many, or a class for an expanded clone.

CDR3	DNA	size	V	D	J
CASSLEQGFDEKLFF	TGCGCCAGCAGCTTGGAACAGGGGTTTGACGAAAAACTGTTTTTT	-	TRBV4-1	TRBD1	TRBJ1-4
CASSQDPGQGRGYTF	TGTGCCAGCAGCCAAGACCCGGGACAGGGAAGGGGCTACACCTTC	-	TRBV4-2	TRBD1	TRBJ1-2
CASERAKNIQYF	TGTGCCAGCGAGAGAGCCAAAAACATTCAGTACTTC	few	TRBV6-6	-	TRBJ2-4
CASSLRAGNTIYF	TGTGCCAGCAGCTTACGGGCTGGAAACACCATATATTTT	-	TRBV7-6	-	TRBJ1-3
CASSQDRGSYGYTF	TGTGCCAGCAGCCAGGACAGGGGCAGCTATGGCTACACCTTC	-	TRBV11-2	TRBD1	TRBJ1-2
CASSLTVVNSPLHF	TGTGCCAGCAGCTTGACGGTCGTTAATTCACCCCTCCACTTT	-	TRBV5-5	-	TRBJ1-6
CAWALGFDSPLHF	TGTGCCTGGGCTCTCGGGTTTGATTCACCCCTCCACTTT	-	TRBV30	-	TRBJ1-6
CASTPDRASGGYTF	TGTGCCAGCACTCCGGACAGGGCTTCTGGTGGCTACACCTTC	-	TRBV6-5	TRBD1	TRBJ1-2
CASSLKGGGPRNEQFF	TGTGCCAGCAGCTTAAAGGGCGGGGGCCCCCGGAATGAGCAGTTCTTC	-	TRBV4-2	-	TRBJ2-1
CASSQGQFYGYTF	TGTGCCAGCAGCCAGGGACAATTCTATGGCTACACCTTC	-	TRBV6-5	-	TRBJ1-2
CASSLGLVSDLDTQYF	TGTGCCAGCAGCTTGGGACTAGTCTCGGATCTGGATACGCAGTATTTT	-	TRBV5-4	-	TRBJ2-3
CASSFRTRSETQYF	TGTGCCAGCAGTTTTAGGACTAGGTCGGAGACCCAGTACTTC	-	TRBV28	TRBD2	TRBJ2-5
CASSVGSAGPNNEQFF	TGTGCCAGCAGCGTGGGGTCGGCGGGGCCCAACAATGAGCAGTTCTTC	-	TRBV5-4	-	TRBJ2-1
CASSPRRRGGDTQYF	TGTGCCAGCAGCCCTCGGAGGCGGGGGGGGGATACGCAGTATTTT	-	TRBV7-6	TRBD2	TRBJ2-3
CASRGTDSNQPQHF	TGCGCCAGCAGGGGGACAGACAGCAATCAGCCCCAGCATTTT	-	TRBV10-2	TRBD1	TRBJ1-5
CASSPAFSSYEQYF	TGTGCCAGCAGCCCAGCGTTCAGCTCCTACGAGCAGTACTTC	-	TRBV11-2	-	TRBJ2-7
CASSLAPSESEKLFF	TGTGCCAGCAGCTTGGCCCCAAGTGAGAGTGAAAAACTGTTTTTT	-	TRBV5-8	-	TRBJ1-4
CASVTGIVNTEAFF	TGTGCCAGCGTAACGGGTATCGTGAACACTGAAGCTTTCTTT	-	TRBV2	-	TRBJ1-1
CASSRLREHTGETQYF	TGTGCCAGCTCACGGCTAAGAGAACACACCGGGGAGACCCAGTACTTC	-	TRBV18	-	TRBJ2-5
CASSTFGRGRDEQYF	TGCGCCAGCAGCACCTTCGGGAGGGGTAGGGACGAGCAGTACTTC	-	TRBV5-1	TRBD2	TRBJ2-7
CASSERRGHDEAFF	TGTGCCAGCAGCGAACGAAGGGGGCACGATGAAGCTTTCTTT	-	TRBV28	TRBD1	TRBJ1-1
CASSQGPGGSNQPQHF	TGCGCCAGCAGCCAAGGGCCAGGGGGTTCCAATCAGCCCCAGCATTTT	few	TRBV4-1	TRBD1	TRBJ1-5
CASSLGTGGTTDTQYF	TGTGCCAGCAGCTTAGGGACAGGGGGTACCACAGATACGCAGTATTTT	-	TRBV7-6	TRBD1	TRBJ2-3
CASSLEPAGGLGEQYF	TGCGCCAGCAGCTTGGAACCGGCAGGGGGCCTCGGGGAGCAGTACTTC	-	TRBV5-1	TRBD1	TRBJ2-7
CAISEHTSGTYEQYF	TGTGCCATCAGTGAACACACCTCGGGGACCTACGAGCAGTACTTC	few	TRBV10-3	-	TRBJ2-7
CASSLELSADTQYF	TGCGCCAGCAGCTTGGAACTATCAGCAGATACGCAGTATTTT	few	TRBV5-1	-	TRBJ2-3
CASSQSRLADVHEQFF	TGCGCCAGCAGCCAATCCCGACTAGCGGACGTGCATGAGCAGTTCTTC	-	TRBV7-8	TRBD2	TRBJ2-1
CASSQDSAGGPLDTQYF	TGCGCCAGCAGCCAAGATTCGGCGGGGGGGCCATTAGATACGCAGTATTTT	-	TRBV4-1	TRBD2	TRBJ2-3
CASSRQGVNTGELFF	TGTGCCAGCAGTCGTCAGGGGGTGAACACCGGGGAGCTGTTTTTT	-	TRBV25-1	TRBD1	TRBJ2-2
CASSLAPGYGYTF	TGTGCCAGCAGCTTAGCGCCGGGCTATGGCTACACCTTC	-	TRBV7-9	-	TRBJ1-2
CASSLAFGRNTEAFF	TGTGCCAGCAGCTTAGCGTTTGGGAGGAACACTGAAGCTTTCTTT	few	TRBV7-2	-	TRBJ1-1
CASTPQGFSGYTF	TGTGCCAGCACCCCACAGGGGTTTAGTGGCTACACCTTC	-	TRBV7-9	TRBD1	TRBJ1-2
CASRVAGSTDTQYF	TGTGCCAGCAGAGTCGCAGGGAGCACAGATACGCAGTATTTT	-	TRBV6-1	-	TRBJ2-3
CASSVGQGAWGANVLTF	TGTGCCAGCAGTGTCGGACAGGGGGCATGGGGGGCCAACGTCCTGACTTTC	few	TRBV6-1	TRBD1	TRBJ2-6
CAWSAGQPTEAFF	TGTGCCTGGAGTGCGGGACAGCCGACTGAAGCTTTCTTT	-	TRBV30	TRBD1	TRBJ1-1
CASSSPGITEAFF	TGTGCCAGCAGTTCCCCCGGGATCACTGAAGCTTTCTTT	-	TRBV28	-	TRBJ1-1
CASSSYRLSNEQFF	TGTGCCAGCAGTTCCTACCGACTATCGAATGAGCAGTTCTTC	-	TRBV27	-	TRBJ2-1
CASSEAGNTGGASYTF	TGTGCCAGCAGTGAAGCGGGGAATACAGGGGGCGCGAGCTACACCTTC	-	TRBV2	TRBD1	TRBJ1-2
CASSLPGGIGSTEAFF	TGTGCCAGCAGCCTACCGGGGGGGATAGGGAGCACTGAAGCTTTCTTT	-	TRBV7-9	-	TRBJ1-1
CASSQGGIGRADTEAFF	TGCGCCAGCAGCCAAGGAGGTATCGGCAGGGCGGACACTGAAGCTTTCTTT	-	TRBV4-1	-	TRBJ1-1
CASSENQGWGTEAFF	TGTGCCAGCAGTGAAAATCAGGGCTGGGGCACTGAAGCTTTCTTT	-	TRBV6-1	-	TRBJ1-1
CASSGEDFGTDTQYF	TGCGCCAGCAGTGGGGAGGACTTCGGCACAGATACGCAGTATTTT	-	TRBV10-1	-	TRBJ2-3
CASSLVLPPGTF	TGTGCCAGCAGCTTAGTTCTCCCACCAGGCACCTTC	few	TRBV7-9	-	TRBJ1-2
CASSPRGMGSYEQYF	TGTGCCAGCAGCCCCCGGGGGATGGGATCCTACGAGCAGTACTTC	-	TRBV7-2	-	TRBJ2-7
CASSVGGMGEKLFF	TGTGCCAGCAGCGTCGGAGGGATGGGTGAAAAACTGTTTTTT	-	TRBV9	-	TRBJ1-4
CASSLVPAGATAGEQYF	TGCGCCAGCAGCTTGGTACCTGCGGGGGCAACAGCTGGGGAGCAGTACTTC	-	TRBV5-1	-	TRBJ2-7
CASTSGAGGSYEQYF	TGTGCCAGCACCTCAGGGGCGGGGGGTTCCTACGAGCAGTACTTC	-	TRBV6-1	TRBD2	TRBJ2-7
CATLTGQGTSPLHF	TGTGCCACCCTAACGGGACAGGGAACGTCACCCCTCCACTTT	-	TRBV28	TRBD1	TRBJ1-6
CASSYMTGSVDEQYF	TGTGCCAGCAGCTATATGACAGGGAGCGTGGACGAGCAGTACTTC	-	TRBV6-1	TRBD1	TRBJ2-7